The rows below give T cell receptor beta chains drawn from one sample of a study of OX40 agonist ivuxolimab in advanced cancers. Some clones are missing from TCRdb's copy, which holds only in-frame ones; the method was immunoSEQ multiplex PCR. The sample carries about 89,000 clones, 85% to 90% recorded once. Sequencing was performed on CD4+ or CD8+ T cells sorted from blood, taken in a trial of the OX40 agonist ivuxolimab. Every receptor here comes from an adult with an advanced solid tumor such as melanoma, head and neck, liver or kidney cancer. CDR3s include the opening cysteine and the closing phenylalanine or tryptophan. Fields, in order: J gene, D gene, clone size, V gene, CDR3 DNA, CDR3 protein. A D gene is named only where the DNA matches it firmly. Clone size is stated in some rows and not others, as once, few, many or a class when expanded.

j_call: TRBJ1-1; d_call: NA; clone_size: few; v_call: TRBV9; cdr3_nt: TGTGCCAGCAGCGCTCGGACAGACGGTAGTGAAGCTTTCTTT; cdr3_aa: CASSARTDGSEAFF
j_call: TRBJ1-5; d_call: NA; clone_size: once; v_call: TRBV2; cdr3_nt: TGTGCCAGCAGTGAAGGAGGAAATAGCAATCAGCCCCAGCATTTT; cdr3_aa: CASSEGGNSNQPQHF
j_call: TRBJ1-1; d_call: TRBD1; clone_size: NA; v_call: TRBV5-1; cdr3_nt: TGCGCCAGCAGCCAGACAGGGGAGACTGAAGCTTTCTTT; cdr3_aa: CASSQTGETEAFF
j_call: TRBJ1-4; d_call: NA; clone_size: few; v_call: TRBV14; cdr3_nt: TGTGCCAGCAGTCAACAACGGGGTACTAATGAAAAACTGTTTTTT; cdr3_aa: CASSQQRGTNEKLFF
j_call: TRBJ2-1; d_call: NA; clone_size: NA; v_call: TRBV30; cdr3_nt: TGTGCCTGGACTAGGGCCTACAATGAGCAGTTCTTC; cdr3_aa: CAWTRAYNEQFF
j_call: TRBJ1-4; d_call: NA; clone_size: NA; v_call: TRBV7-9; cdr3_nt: TGTGCCAGCAGCTATACAACTAATGAAAAACTGTTTTTT; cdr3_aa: CASSYTTNEKLFF
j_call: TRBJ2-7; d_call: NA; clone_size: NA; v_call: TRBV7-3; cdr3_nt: TGTGCCAGCAGCCCGAACCCTCTAGAAGTGCAGTACTTC; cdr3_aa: CASSPNPLEVQYF
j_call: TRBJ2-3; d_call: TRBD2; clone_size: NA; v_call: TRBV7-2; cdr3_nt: TGTGCCAGCAGCTTTGGGACTAGGGCAGATACGCAGTATTTT; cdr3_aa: CASSFGTRADTQYF
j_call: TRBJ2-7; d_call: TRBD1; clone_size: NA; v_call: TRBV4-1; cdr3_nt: TGCGCCAGCAGCCAAGCGGGACAGGGCTACGAGCAGTACTTC; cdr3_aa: CASSQAGQGYEQYF
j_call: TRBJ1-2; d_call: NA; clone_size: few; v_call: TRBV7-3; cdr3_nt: TGTGCCAGCAGCTTAGGGCCTTTTGGCTACACCTTC; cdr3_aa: CASSLGPFGYTF
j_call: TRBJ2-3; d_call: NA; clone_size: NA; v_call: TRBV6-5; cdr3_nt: TGTGCCAGCAGTGTTTCCCCGGACCGCACAGATACGCAGTATTTT; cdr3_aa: CASSVSPDRTDTQYF
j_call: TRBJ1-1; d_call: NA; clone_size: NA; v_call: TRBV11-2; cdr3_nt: TGTGCCAGCAGCTCCCAGGGTCGAATGAACACTGAAGCTTTCTTT; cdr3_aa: CASSSQGRMNTEAFF
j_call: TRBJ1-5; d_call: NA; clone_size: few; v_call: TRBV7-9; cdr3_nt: TGTGCCAGCAGCTTCGACGGGAATCAGCCCCAGCATTTT; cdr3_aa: CASSFDGNQPQHF
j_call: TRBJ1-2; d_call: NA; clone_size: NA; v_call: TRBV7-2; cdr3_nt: TGTGCCAGCAGCTTAGCAGGGGGGCTCGGAGGCTACACCTTC; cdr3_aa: CASSLAGGLGGYTF
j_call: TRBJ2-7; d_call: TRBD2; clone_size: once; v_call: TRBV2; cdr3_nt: TGTGCCAGCAGGCCTAGCGGGAGCTCCTACGAGCAGTACTTC; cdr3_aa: CASRPSGSSYEQYF
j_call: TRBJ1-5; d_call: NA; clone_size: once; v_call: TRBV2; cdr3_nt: TGTGCCAGCAGTGCTTCGGGGTTGGAAATTCAGCCCCAGCATTTT; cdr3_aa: CASSASGLEIQPQHF
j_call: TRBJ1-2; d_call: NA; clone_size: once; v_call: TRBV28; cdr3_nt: TGTGCCAGCAGTTCAGGGACCTATGGCTACACCTTC; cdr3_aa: CASSSGTYGYTF
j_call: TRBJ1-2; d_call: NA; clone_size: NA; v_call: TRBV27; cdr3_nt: TGTGCCAGCAGTTTATCCGACAGGCATGGCTACACCTTC; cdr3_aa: CASSLSDRHGYTF
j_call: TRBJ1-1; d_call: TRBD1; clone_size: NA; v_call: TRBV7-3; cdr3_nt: TGTGCCAGCAGCTTCAGGGGGGTCACTGAAGCTTTCTTT; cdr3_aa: CASSFRGVTEAFF
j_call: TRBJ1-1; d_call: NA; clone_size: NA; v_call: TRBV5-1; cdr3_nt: TGCGCCAGCAGCTCGATTCCGGGCGACACTGAAGCTTTCTTT; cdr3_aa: CASSSIPGDTEAFF
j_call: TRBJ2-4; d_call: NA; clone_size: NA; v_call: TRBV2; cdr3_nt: TGTGCCAGCAGTGAAGGTCCAGGAAACATTCAGTACTTC; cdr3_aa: CASSEGPGNIQYF
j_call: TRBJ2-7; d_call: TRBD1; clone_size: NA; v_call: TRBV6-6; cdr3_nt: TGTGCCAGCAGGTCTACTTCCGGGACAGGGGGTTACGAGCAGTACTTC; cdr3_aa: CASRSTSGTGGYEQYF
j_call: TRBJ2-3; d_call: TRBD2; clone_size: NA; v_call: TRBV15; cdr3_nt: TGTGCCACCAGCAGACGGAGCGGGGACACAGATACGCAGTATTTT; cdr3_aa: CATSRRSGDTDTQYF
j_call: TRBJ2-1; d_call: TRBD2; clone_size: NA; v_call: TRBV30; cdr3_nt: TGTGCCTGGGGGCGTTCGGGGACTAGTATCCACAATGAGCAGTTCTTC; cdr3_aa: CAWGRSGTSIHNEQFF
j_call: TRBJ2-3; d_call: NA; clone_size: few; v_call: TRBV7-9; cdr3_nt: TGTGCCAGCAGTTATACCGGGTCAGGGGATACGCAGTATTTT; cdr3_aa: CASSYTGSGDTQYF
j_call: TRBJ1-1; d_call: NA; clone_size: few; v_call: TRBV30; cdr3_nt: TGTGCCTGGAGTGTACTAGGTCAGGGTAAGACTGAAGCTTTCTTT; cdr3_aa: CAWSVLGQGKTEAFF
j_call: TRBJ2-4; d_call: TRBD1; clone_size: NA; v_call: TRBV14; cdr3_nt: TGTGCCAGCAGCCCTGGACAGGGTCAGGCCAAAAACATTCAGTACTTC; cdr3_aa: CASSPGQGQAKNIQYF
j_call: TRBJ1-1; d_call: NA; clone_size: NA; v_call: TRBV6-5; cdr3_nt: TGTGCCAGCACCCAGAGGGTATACACTGAAGCTTTCTTT; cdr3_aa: CASTQRVYTEAFF
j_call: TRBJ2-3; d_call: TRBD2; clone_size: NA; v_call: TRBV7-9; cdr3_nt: TGTGCCAGCAGCTTAGATTCTAGCGGGATTGATACGCAGTATTTT; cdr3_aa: CASSLDSSGIDTQYF
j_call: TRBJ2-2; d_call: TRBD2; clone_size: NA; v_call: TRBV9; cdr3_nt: TGTGCCAGCAGCCCTAGCGGGAGGGCCCACACCGGGGAGCTGTTTTTT; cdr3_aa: CASSPSGRAHTGELFF
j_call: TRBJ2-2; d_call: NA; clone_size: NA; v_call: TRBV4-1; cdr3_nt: TGCGCCAGCAGCCCCGGGACATCCTACACCGGGGAGCTGTTTTTT; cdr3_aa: CASSPGTSYTGELFF
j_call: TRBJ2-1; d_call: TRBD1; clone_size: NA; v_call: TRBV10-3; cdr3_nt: TGTGCCATCAGTGAGTCGACGGGACAGGGGTGGGCGAGGGAGCAGTTCTTC; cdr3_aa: CAISESTGQGWAREQFF
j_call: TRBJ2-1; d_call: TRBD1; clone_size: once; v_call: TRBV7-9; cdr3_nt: TGTGCCAGCAGCTTAGACGGCCAGGGGGCAGGTGAGCAGTTCTTC; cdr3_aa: CASSLDGQGAGEQFF
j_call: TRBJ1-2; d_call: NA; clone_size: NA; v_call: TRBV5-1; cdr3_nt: TGCGCCAGCAGCATAGGGGGAGCTAACTATGGCCACACCTTC; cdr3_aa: CASSIGGANYGHTF
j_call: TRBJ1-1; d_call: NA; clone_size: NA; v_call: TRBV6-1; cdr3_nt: TGTGCCAGCAGTCCACGGACCACCAGCAAGGCTTTCTTT; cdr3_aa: CASSPRTTSKAFF
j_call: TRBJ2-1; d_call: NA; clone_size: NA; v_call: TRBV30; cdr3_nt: TGTGCCTGGAGCCATTCCTTGATGTTCTTC; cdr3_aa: CAWSHSLMFF
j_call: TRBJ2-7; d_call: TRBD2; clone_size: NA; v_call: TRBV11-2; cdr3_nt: TGTGCCAGCAGCTTATTTAGCGGGCCCTCCTACGAGCAGTACTTC; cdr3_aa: CASSLFSGPSYEQYF
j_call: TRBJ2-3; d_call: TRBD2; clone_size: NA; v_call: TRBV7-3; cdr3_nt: TGTGCCAGCAGCTTCAACCTAGCGGGATATGGCACAGATACGCAGTATTTT; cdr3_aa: CASSFNLAGYGTDTQYF
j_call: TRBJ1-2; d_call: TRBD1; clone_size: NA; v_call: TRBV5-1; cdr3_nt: TGCGCCAGCAGCTTGGCCGGGGTCGGAAACCGGGACAGGGCTACTAACTATGGCTACACCTTC; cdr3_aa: CASSLAGVGNRDRATNYGYTF
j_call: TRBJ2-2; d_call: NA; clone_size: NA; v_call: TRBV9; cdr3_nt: TGTGCCAGCGGGGGCGGGGAGCTGTTTTTT; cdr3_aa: CASGGGELFF
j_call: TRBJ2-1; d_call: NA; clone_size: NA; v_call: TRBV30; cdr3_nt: TGTGCCTGGAGTGTAAATCAAGGCTATGAGCAGTTCTTC; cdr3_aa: CAWSVNQGYEQFF
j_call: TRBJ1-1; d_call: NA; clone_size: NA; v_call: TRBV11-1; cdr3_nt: TGTGCCAGCAGCTCCGGACAGTTCTCGAACACTGAAGCTTTCTTT; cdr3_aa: CASSSGQFSNTEAFF
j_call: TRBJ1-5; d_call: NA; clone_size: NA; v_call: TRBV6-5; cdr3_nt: TGTGCCAGCAGTTACTCATCCACTCAGCCCCAGCATTTT; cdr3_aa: CASSYSSTQPQHF
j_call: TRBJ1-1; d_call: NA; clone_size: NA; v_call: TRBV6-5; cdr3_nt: TGTGCCAGCACAAAACCCGGCGCCGGTGAAGCTTTCTTT; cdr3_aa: CASTKPGAGEAFF
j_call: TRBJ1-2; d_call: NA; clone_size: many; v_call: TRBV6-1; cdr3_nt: TGTGCCAGCAGTGGAAGGCGTAGCTATGGCTACACCTTC; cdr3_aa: CASSGRRSYGYTF
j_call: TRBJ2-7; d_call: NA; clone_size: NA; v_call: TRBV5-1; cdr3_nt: TGCGCCAGCAGTAAAGGGGACACCTCCTACGAGCAGTACTTC; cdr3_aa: CASSKGDTSYEQYF
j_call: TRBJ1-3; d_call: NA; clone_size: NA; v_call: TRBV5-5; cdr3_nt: TGTGCCAGCAGCTTCTCACACGGAAACACCATATATTTT; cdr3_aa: CASSFSHGNTIYF
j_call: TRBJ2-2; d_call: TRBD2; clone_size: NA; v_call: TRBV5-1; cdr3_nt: TGCGCCAGCACCTTCGGGTCGGGACTAGTGTGGACCGGGGAGCTGTTTTTT; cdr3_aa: CASTFGSGLVWTGELFF
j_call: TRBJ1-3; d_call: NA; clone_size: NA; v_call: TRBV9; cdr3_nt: TGTGCCAGCAGCGGTCTGGGGGGTTACACCATATATTTT; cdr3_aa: CASSGLGGYTIYF
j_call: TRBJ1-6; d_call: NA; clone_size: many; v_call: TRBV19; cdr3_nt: TGTGCCAGTAAGGTCCAGATTTATAATTCACCCCTCCACTTT; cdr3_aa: CASKVQIYNSPLHF
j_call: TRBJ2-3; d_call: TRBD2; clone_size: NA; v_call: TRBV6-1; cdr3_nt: TGTGCCAGCAGTGAAGAGCCCTATAGCGGGGGCGGCACAGATACGCAGTATTTT; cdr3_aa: CASSEEPYSGGGTDTQYF
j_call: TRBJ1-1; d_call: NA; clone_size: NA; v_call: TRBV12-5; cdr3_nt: TGTGCTAGTGGTTTGGGGGGTACTGAAGCTTTCTTT; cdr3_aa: CASGLGGTEAFF
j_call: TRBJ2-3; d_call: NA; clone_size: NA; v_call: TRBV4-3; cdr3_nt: TGCGCCAGCAGCCAACTGCTAGCAGATACGCAGTATTTT; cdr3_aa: CASSQLLADTQYF
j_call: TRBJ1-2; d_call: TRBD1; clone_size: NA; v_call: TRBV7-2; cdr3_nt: TGTGCCAGCAGCTTAGTAGCGGGACAGTTCTATGGCTACACCTTC; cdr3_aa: CASSLVAGQFYGYTF
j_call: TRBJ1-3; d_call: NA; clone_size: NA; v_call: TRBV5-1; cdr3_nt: TGCGCCAGCAGAGGGGGGGTCTCTGGAAACACCATATATTTT; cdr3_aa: CASRGGVSGNTIYF
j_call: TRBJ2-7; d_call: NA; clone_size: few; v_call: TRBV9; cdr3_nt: TGTGCCAGCAGCGTAGCTCCAGGGTACTACGAGCAGTACTTC; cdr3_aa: CASSVAPGYYEQYF
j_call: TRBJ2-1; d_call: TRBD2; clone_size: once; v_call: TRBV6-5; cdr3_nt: TGTGCCAGCAACCACCGGACTAGCGGGAGACATGAGCAGTTCTTC; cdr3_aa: CASNHRTSGRHEQFF